The 28 T cell receptor beta chains below come from one sample, sequenced in a study of T cell responses to AZD1222 COVID-19 vaccine. Data came from immunoSEQ multiplex PCR; TCRdb stores just in-frame clones and leaves some out. The sample has under 150,000 clones, roughly nine tenths seen once. Sample: peripheral blood, taken 28 days after the second AZD1222 dose. The receptors derive from an adult who received the AZD1222 COVID-19 vaccine.

This rearrangement joins TRBV19 to TRBJ1-1, with 9 bases identical to TRBD1. Trimming cost V 4 bases and J 7 bases; bases outside gene matches: 13. The CDR3 has 16 amino acids. Germline CDR1 is LNHDA and CDR2 is SQIVND (reference sequence). Here the CDR3 reads CASSTGVQGARGEAFF. CDR3 bases: TGTGCCAGTAGTACGGGGGTACAGGGGGCTAGGGGTGAAGCTTTCTTT.

This clone was counted a single time. The CDR3 bases are TGCGCCAGCAGGATTCCGGGACTAGCGGCCCACAATGAGCAGTTCTTC. It translates to CASRIPGLAAHNEQFF. The chain links TRBV10-2 to TRBJ2-1; 11 bases are a match to TRBD2. V was pared by 6 bases and J by 5 bases, with 9 bases of the junction left unmatched. Germline CDR1 is WSHSY and CDR2 is SAAADI. The CDR3 extends over 16 amino acids.

The chain employs TRBV3-1 (or the pseudogene TRBV3-2) and TRBJ2-1; TRBD1 matches 7 bases. Germline V CDR1 and CDR2: LGHDT, YNNKEL (reference sequence). V trimming: 6 bases; J trimming: 15 bases; junction bases outside the gene matches: 14. This CDR3 contains 13 residues. In DNA, the CDR3 is TGTGCCAGCAGAGGTAACAGCGACAGGGCCATGTTCTTC. Its translation: CASRGNSDRAMFF.

The rearrangement joins TRBV7-8 to TRBJ2-3, with unresolved D. CDR1 and CDR2 (germline): SGHVS, FQNEAQ. The CDR3 runs 16 residues. Between the trimmed V and J ends, which lost 5 bases and 0 bases, there was a span of 15 bases. The CDR3, as DNA: TGTGCCAGCAGCCCAGGACCGACGCGAAGCACAGATACGCAGTATTTT. Translated, it gives CASSPGPTRSTDTQYF. The whole variable domain, filled in from reference TRBV7-8 and TRBJ2-3, reads GAGVSQSPRYKVAKRGQDVALRCDPISGHVSLFWYQQALGQGPEFLTYFQNEAQLDKSGLPSDRFFAERPEGSVSTLKIQRTQQEDSAVYLCASSPGPTRSTDTQYFGPGTRLTVL.

Notes on this clone: Other DNA variants within this sample encode the same CDR3. The chain joins TRBV11-3 to TRBJ2-1, with TRBD2 matching 11 bases. V was pared by 1 base and J by 4 bases, with 3 bases of the junction left unmatched. The length of the CDR3 is 16 residues. Germline CDR1 SGHNT, CDR2 YENEEA. The CDR3: CASSLAGTSGYNEQFF. As DNA, the CDR3 is TGTGCCAGCAGCTTAGCTGGGACTAGCGGATACAATGAGCAGTTCTTC. The variable domain in full, completed from reference TRBV11-3 and TRBJ2-1, reads EAGVVQSPRYKIIEKKQPVAFWCNPISGHNTLYWYLQNLGQGPELLIRYENEEAVDDSQLPKDRFSAERLKGVDSTLKIQPAELGDSAVYLCASSLAGTSGYNEQFFGPGTRLTVL.

This chain uses TRBV12-1 with TRBJ2-5; the DNA was not compared with TRBD2, the D call given in the table. TRBV12-1 represents a pseudogene. The CDR3 is 15 amino acids. The CDR3 bases are TGTGCCAGCGGAGTTGGAGCGGGAGTCCAAGAGACCCAGTACTTC. Amino acids: CASGVGAGVQETQYF.

The rearrangement links TRBV28 to TRBJ1-5, with D perhaps TRBD1 (6 bases). The V and J ends lost 6 bases and 7 bases respectively, with 10 bases between them. Germline CDR1 reads MDHEN; CDR2 reads SYDVKM. This CDR3 is 12 amino acids long. The CDR3 here is CASSQQGQPQHF. In DNA, the CDR3 is TGTGCCAGCAGCCAACAGGGACAGCCCCAGCATTTT.

V and J are TRBV18 and TRBJ2-3; the match to TRBD2 covers 8 bases. The CDR3 covers 14 residues. V shed 2 bases, J shed 4 bases, and the junction held 2 bases outside the gene matches. Germline CDR1 and CDR2: KGHSH and LQKENI. CDR3 nucleotides: TGTGCCAGCTCACCAGGACTAGCCGCAGATACGCAGTATTTT. Its translation: CASSPGLAADTQYF.

The chain has TRBV5-1 and TRBJ2-1, with 11 bases identical to TRBD2. Per germline, CDR1 SGHRS and CDR2 YFSETQ. The CDR3 has 13 residues. J was trimmed by 8 bases and V by 5 bases; bases with no gene match: 3. CDR3 residues: CASRLAGADEQFF. CDR3 DNA sequence: TGCGCCAGCAGACTAGCGGGAGCCGATGAGCAGTTCTTC.

This clone was observed once. The chain carries TRBV19 and TRBJ1-2; D uncertain. Germline V gives CDR1 LNHDA, CDR2 SQIVND (reference sequence). The CDR3 extends over 15 amino acids. Trimming shortened V by 3 bases and J by 1 base, and 12 bases separated the two germline ends. In nucleotides, the CDR3 is TGTGCCAGTAGTATCCCACATCCCGTTAACTATGGCTACACCTTC. This sequence encodes CASSIPHPVNYGYTF.

The chain carries TRBV6-1 and TRBJ1-2, with D uncertain. From germline, CDR1 is MNHNS and CDR2 SASEGT. V lost 7 bases to trimming and J lost 1 base, with 13 bases between them. The CDR3 sequence is 14 residues long. CDR3 loop: CASKGGEINYGYTF. The CDR3 DNA reads as TGTGCCAGCAAGGGCGGGGAGATTAACTATGGCTACACCTTC.

V gene TRBV19 combines with J gene TRBJ2-5; possibly TRBD1 or TRBD2 for D (6 bases each). Germline CDR1 and CDR2: LNHDA and SQIVND (reference sequence). The ends were cut back, 0 bases at V and 4 bases at J, with 12 bases in the middle. The CDR3 is 15 residues long. The CDR3 DNA follows: TGTGCCAGTAGTATAGATGAGAAGGGGGGAGAGACCCAGTACTTC. It specifies CASSIDEKGGETQYF.

This clone was observed once. The chain couples TRBV11-3 to TRBJ2-5; 13 nucleotides align to TRBD2. The CDR3 sequence is 15 residues long. CDR1 is SGHNT, CDR2 YENEEA, per germline. The junction had 5 bases not matched to a gene; V was cut back by 5 bases and J by 5 bases. The CDR3 sequence: CASSMGLAGRETQYF. The CDR3 DNA reads TGTGCCAGCAGCATGGGACTAGCGGGGAGGGAGACCCAGTACTTC.

This clone was observed a handful of times. The J gene is TRBJ2-5, the V gene TRBV5-1; D may be TRBD1 (5 bases). The CDR3 is 17 residues long. Trimming left V 4 bases short and J 4 bases short, with 23 bases between. In germline, CDR1 is SGHRS, CDR2 YFSETQ. The CDR3 nucleotides are TGCGCCAGCAGCCGGCAGGGCGTGTCGGGCCAGAGAGAGACCCAGTACTTC. Translation: CASSRQGVSGQRETQYF.

The chain combines TRBV7-3 with TRBJ2-1, with a possible D match to TRBD1 (5 bases). The CDR3 has 14 residues. Germline lookup yields CDR1 SGHTA and CDR2 FQGTGA. The V end lost 5 bases, the J end lost 9 bases, and 17 bases lay between the germline ends. For the CDR3, the DNA is TGTGCCAGCAGCCCGGTCTTACTTAGGGGTGAGCAGTTCTTC. It translates to CASSPVLLRGEQFF.

This rearrangement joins TRBV6-4 to TRBJ2-2, with 10 bases lining up with TRBD1. CDR1 is MRHNA and CDR2 is SNTAGT in the germline V gene. The ends lost 0 bases at V and 3 bases at J; junction bases unmatched: 1. The CDR3 runs 16 residues. The CDR3 loop is CASSDSGTGDTGELFF. In nucleotides, the CDR3 is TGTGCCAGCAGTGACTCGGGGACAGGGGACACCGGGGAGCTGTTTTTT.

This chain's CDR3 is CASSEGPSSYNEQFF. The CDR3 DNA reads TGTGCCAGCAGTGAAGGCCCAAGCTCCTACAATGAGCAGTTCTTC. The V and J genes are TRBV6-1 and TRBJ2-1; no clear D gene. CDR1 and CDR2 (germline): MNHNS, SASEGT. This CDR3 is 15 amino acids long. With 1 base removed from V and 0 bases from J, the gap between germline ends came to 7 bases.

V and J are TRBV3-1 (or the pseudogene TRBV3-2) and TRBJ2-1; the match to TRBD2 covers 9 bases. With V trimmed by 1 base and J by 2 bases, 9 bases remained unmatched. The CDR3 has 18 amino acids. Germline V gives CDR1 LGHDT, CDR2 YNNKEL (reference sequence). DNA of the CDR3: TGTGCCAGCAGCCAAGTGCCTAGCGGGAATTCCGCCTACAATGAGCAGTTCTTC. It is translated as CASSQVPSGNSAYNEQFF.

This clone appeared a single time. The V and J genes are TRBV30 and TRBJ2-2, with 8 bases that match TRBD1. The ends lost 5 bases at V and 6 bases at J; junction bases unmatched: 8. The CDR3 is 14 amino acids. Germline V gene data show CDR1 as GTSNPN and CDR2 as SVGIG (reference sequence). Here the CDR3 reads CAWDRGEDAGELFF. For the CDR3, the DNA is TGTGCCTGGGACAGGGGTGAGGACGCCGGGGAGCTGTTTTTT.

The chain recombines TRBV6-5 with TRBJ2-2; no firm D call. The CDR3 has 15 amino acids. CDR1 is MNHEY and CDR2 is SVGAGI in the germline V gene. Trimming pared 7 bases from V and 7 bases from J, leaving 19 bases between. The CDR3 protein is CASTPLQAESGELFF. For the CDR3, the DNA is TGTGCCAGCACCCCGCTCCAGGCGGAAAGCGGGGAGCTGTTTTTT.

The rearrangement uses TRBV28 and TRBJ2-7, with TRBD2 as a possible D gene (6 bases). This CDR3 contains 15 residues. CDR1 MDHEN and CDR2 SYDVKM come from the germline V gene. Trimming cost V 3 bases and J 5 bases, with 17 bases left between them. The DNA of the CDR3 is TGTGCCAGCAGTTTGGCCTACGCCAGGGAGGACGAGCAGTACTTC. Encoded protein: CASSLAYAREDEQYF.

The rearrangement uses TRBV5-1 and TRBJ2-7; D call uncertain. CDR1 and CDR2 from the germline V gene are SGHRS and YFSETQ. V was pared by 3 bases and J by 1 base, with 11 bases between. The CDR3 sequence is 14 residues long. CDR3 in DNA: TGCGCCAGCAGCTCAGTCGAAAGGTCCTACGAGCAGTACTTC. This encodes CASSSVERSYEQYF.

The rearrangement links TRBV7-9 to TRBJ2-7, with 10 bases aligning to TRBD1. The germline V gene has CDR1 SEHNR and CDR2 FQNEAQ (reference sequence). The V and J ends lost 3 bases and 5 bases, in that order; junction bases with no gene match: 1. The CDR3 totals 13 residues. The CDR3 spells CASSLTGGNEQYF. The CDR3 DNA is TGTGCCAGCAGCTTGACAGGGGGCAACGAGCAGTACTTC.

The V and J genes are TRBV28 and TRBJ2-7, with D possibly being TRBD2 (5 bases). V lost 7 bases to trimming and J lost 5 bases, with 21 bases between them. The CDR3 spans 15 residues. Per the germline V gene, CDR1 is MDHEN and CDR2 is SYDVKM. The CDR3 DNA follows: TGTGCCAGCATAGACCCATGGACTTTTCGCAACGAGCAGTACTTC. Translation: CASIDPWTFRNEQYF.

In this sample, this clone turned up once. This chain links TRBV12-3 or TRBV12-4 with TRBJ1-2, with no clear D. Trimming removed 2 bases at V and 10 bases at J, with 11 bases between. The CDR3 totals 12 residues. CDR3 DNA: TGTGCCAGCAGTTTAACGAGACACCTCTACACCTTC. Translated, it gives CASSLTRHLYTF.

The chain has TRBV19 and TRBJ2-1; 10 positions agree with TRBD2. The germline gives CDR1 LNHDA, CDR2 SQIVND (reference sequence). The CDR3 loop spans 15 amino acids. Germline trimming cut 6 bases from V and 5 bases from J; bases unmatched to any gene: 7. CDR3: CASSPGLAVNNEQFF. CDR3 bases: TGTGCCAGTAGCCCCGGACTAGCGGTAAACAATGAGCAGTTCTTC.

The chain has TRBV28 and TRBJ1-1, with D perhaps matching TRBD1 (5 bases). The CDR3 is 15 residues long. CDR1 and CDR2 (germline): MDHEN, SYDVKM. Trimming left V 5 bases short and J 0 bases short, with 13 bases between. The chain's CDR3 is CASSNGGGVNTEAFF. The DNA of the CDR3 is TGTGCCAGCAGTAACGGTGGAGGGGTGAACACTGAAGCTTTCTTT.

This clone was detected a few times. The rearrangement links TRBV7-6 to TRBJ2-7, with TRBD2 as a possible D gene (6 bases). The V end lost 5 bases, the J end lost 0 bases, and 14 bases lay between the germline ends. This CDR3 is 15 amino acids long. Per the germline V gene, CDR1 is SGHVS and CDR2 is FNYEAQ. The CDR3 protein is CASSPGSLASYEQYF. In nucleotides, the CDR3 is TGTGCCAGCAGCCCCGGGAGTCTCGCCTCCTACGAGCAGTACTTC.